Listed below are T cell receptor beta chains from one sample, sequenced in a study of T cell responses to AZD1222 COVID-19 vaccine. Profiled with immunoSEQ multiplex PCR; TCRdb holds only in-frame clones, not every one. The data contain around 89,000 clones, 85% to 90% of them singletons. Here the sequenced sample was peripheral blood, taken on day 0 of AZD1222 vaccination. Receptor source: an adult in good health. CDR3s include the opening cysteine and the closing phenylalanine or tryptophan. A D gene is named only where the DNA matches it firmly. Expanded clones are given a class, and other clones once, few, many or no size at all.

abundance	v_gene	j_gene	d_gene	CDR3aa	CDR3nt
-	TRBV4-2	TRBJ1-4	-	CASSQRGAESTNEKLFF	TGTGCCAGCAGCCAAAGGGGCGCAGAGTCAACTAATGAAAAACTGTTTTTT
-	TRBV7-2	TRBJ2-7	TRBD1	CASSASGTGVYEQYF	TGTGCCAGCAGCGCCTCCGGGACAGGAGTCTACGAGCAGTACTTC
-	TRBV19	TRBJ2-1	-	CASSSGGDYNEQFF	TGTGCCAGTAGCTCCGGGGGAGACTACAATGAGCAGTTCTTC
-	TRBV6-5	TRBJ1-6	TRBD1	CASRDKGNRGPLHF	TGTGCCAGCAGGGACAAAGGGAACAGGGGGCCCCTCCACTTT
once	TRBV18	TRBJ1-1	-	CASSPPSGRLSTEAFF	TGTGCCAGCTCACCACCGTCGGGCAGGTTAAGCACTGAAGCTTTCTTT
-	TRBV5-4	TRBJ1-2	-	CASSLSLGTQYGYTF	TGTGCCAGCAGCTTGAGTTTAGGGACGCAGTATGGCTACACCTTC
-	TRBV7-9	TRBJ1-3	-	CASSLEDTIYF	TGTGCCAGCAGCTTAGAGGACACCATATATTTT
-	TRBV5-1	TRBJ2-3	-	CASSLGSGALTDTQYF	TGCGCCAGCAGCTTGGGGTCAGGGGCGCTCACAGATACGCAGTATTTT
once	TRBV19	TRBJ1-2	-	CASSIDQPGYGYTF	TGTGCCAGTAGTATAGATCAACCAGGGTATGGCTACACCTTC
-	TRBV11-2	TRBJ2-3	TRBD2	CASSWTSGSTDTQYF	TGTGCCAGCAGCTGGACTAGCGGTAGCACAGATACGCAGTATTTT
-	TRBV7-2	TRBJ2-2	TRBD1	CASSFTGTGTGELFF	TGTGCCAGCAGCTTTACCGGGACAGGGACCGGGGAGCTGTTTTTT
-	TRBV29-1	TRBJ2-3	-	CSVEDTGAADTQYF	TGCAGCGTTGAAGATACGGGGGCGGCAGATACGCAGTATTTT
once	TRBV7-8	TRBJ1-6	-	CASSREPASYSPLHF	TGTGCCAGCAGCCGAGAACCGGCGAGCTATTCACCCCTCCACTTT
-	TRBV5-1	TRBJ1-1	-	CASSFTGQNTEAFF	TGCGCCAGCAGCTTTACTGGGCAGAACACTGAAGCTTTCTTT
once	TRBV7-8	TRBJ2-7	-	CASSSTRTASSYEQYF	TGTGCCAGCAGCAGCACAAGGACAGCTAGCTCCTACGAGCAGTACTTC
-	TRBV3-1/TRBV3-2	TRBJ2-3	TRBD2	CASSQDAVAGLTDTQYF	TGTGCCAGCAGCCAAGATGCGGTAGCGGGGTTAACAGATACGCAGTATTTT
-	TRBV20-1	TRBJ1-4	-	CSARGHEKLFF	TGCAGTGCTAGGGGGCATGAAAAACTGTTTTTT
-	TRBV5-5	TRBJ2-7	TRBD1	CASSFTGEEQYF	TGTGCCAGCAGCTTCACAGGGGAGGAGCAGTACTTC
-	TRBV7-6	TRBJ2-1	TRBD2	CASSLAPRGGQQRSYNEQFF	TGTGCCAGCAGCTTAGCTCCGCGGGGGGGCCAACAGCGCTCCTACAATGAGCAGTTCTTC
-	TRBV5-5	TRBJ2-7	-	CASSFGTGSPLVEQYF	TGTGCCAGCAGCTTTGGCACTGGGTCGCCACTCGTCGAGCAGTACTTC
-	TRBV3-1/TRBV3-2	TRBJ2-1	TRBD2	CASSPAGVLAYNEQFF	TGTGCCAGCAGCCCCGCGGGGGTCCTTGCCTACAATGAGCAGTTCTTC
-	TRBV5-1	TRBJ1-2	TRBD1	CASSWSGSDRGSYGYTF	TGCGCCAGCAGCTGGTCTGGGTCGGACAGGGGATCTTATGGCTACACCTTC
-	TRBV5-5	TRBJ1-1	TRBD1	CASRPRTGMNTEAFF	TGTGCCAGCAGACCTCGGACAGGGATGAACACTGAAGCTTTCTTT
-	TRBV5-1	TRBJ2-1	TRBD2	CASSLGGTSGSDEQFF	TGCGCCAGCAGCTTGGGAGGGACTAGCGGGAGCGATGAGCAGTTCTTC
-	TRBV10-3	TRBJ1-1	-	CAISAQTENTEAFF	TGTGCCATCAGTGCACAGACAGAGAACACTGAAGCTTTCTTT
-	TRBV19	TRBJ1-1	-	CASSMQSDGRKGFF	TGTGCCAGTAGTATGCAATCGGACGGGCGAAAAGGTTTCTTT
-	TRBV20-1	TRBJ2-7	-	CSGRDTYEQYF	TGCAGTGGCAGGGATACCTACGAGCAGTACTTC
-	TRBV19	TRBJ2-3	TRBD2	CASSISSGGQADTQYF	TGTGCCAGTAGTATATCAAGCGGGGGGCAAGCAGATACGCAGTATTTT
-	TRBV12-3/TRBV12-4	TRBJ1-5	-	CASSLRSGQPQHF	TGTGCCAGCAGTTTAAGGTCCGGACAGCCCCAGCATTTT
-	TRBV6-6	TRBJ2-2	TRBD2	CATFGTSGANTGELFF	TGTGCCACTTTCGGGACTAGCGGGGCGAACACCGGGGAGCTGTTTTTT
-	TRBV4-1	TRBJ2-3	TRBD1	CASSRTGRLQLDTQYF	TGCGCCAGCTCCCGGACAGGACGACTACAGTTGGATACGCAGTATTTT
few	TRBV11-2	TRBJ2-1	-	CASSLQGVTNEQFF	TGTGCCAGCAGCCTCCAAGGCGTCACGAATGAGCAGTTCTTC
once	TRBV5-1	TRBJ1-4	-	CASSLEGIAGSEKLFF	TGCGCCAGCAGCTTGGAGGGGATCGCAGGGAGCGAAAAACTGTTTTTT
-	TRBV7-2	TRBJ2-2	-	CASSPRPGTTGELFF	TGTGCCAGCAGCCCCCGCCCGGGAACCACCGGGGAGCTGTTTTTT
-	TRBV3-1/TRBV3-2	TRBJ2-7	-	CASRPGGRWEQYF	TGTGCCAGCAGGCCCGGGGGTAGGTGGGAGCAGTACTTC
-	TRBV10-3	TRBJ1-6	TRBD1	CAISRDSSYNSPLHF	TGTGCCATCAGCCGGGACAGCTCCTATAATTCACCCCTCCACTTT
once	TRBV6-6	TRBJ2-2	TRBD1	CASSYQKTGGTGELFF	TGTGCCAGCAGTTACCAGAAAACAGGGGGAACCGGGGAGCTGTTTTTT
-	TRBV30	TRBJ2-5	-	CAWGVLQETQYF	TGTGCCTGGGGAGTACTCCAAGAGACCCAGTACTTC
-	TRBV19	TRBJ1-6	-	CASNHLSINSPLHF	TGTGCCAGTAATCATCTCTCGATTAATTCACCCCTCCACTTT
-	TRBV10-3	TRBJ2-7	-	CAISVSEDSAYEQYF	TGTGCCATCAGTGTTAGCGAGGACAGTGCCTACGAGCAGTACTTC
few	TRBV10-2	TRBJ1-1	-	CASSEFRTSGSNTEAFF	TGCGCCAGCAGTGAGTTCCGGACATCGGGATCGAACACTGAAGCTTTCTTT
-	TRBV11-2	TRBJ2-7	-	CASSSQGTASYEQYF	TGTGCCAGCAGCTCCCAGGGGACCGCATCCTACGAGCAGTACTTC
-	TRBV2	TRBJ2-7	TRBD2	CASNFGGSNYEQYF	TGTGCCAGCAATTTCGGCGGGAGCAACTACGAGCAGTACTTC
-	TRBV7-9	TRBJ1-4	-	CASSIMGENEKLFF	TGTGCCAGCAGCATCATGGGGGAAAATGAAAAACTGTTTTTT
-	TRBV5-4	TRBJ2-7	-	CASSWGARAGPAYEQYF	TGTGCCAGCAGCTGGGGCGCTAGGGCGGGGCCCGCCTACGAGCAGTACTTC